A selection of T cell receptor beta chains follows, all from one sample in a study of cytomegalovirus exposure and HLA in healthy donors. Sequencing was performed with immunoSEQ multiplex PCR; in TCRdb, only in-frame clones are kept and a portion is missing. The top ten hold roughly 2.8% of the sample, which has under 110,000 clones, around 75% seen once. The sequencing input was PBMCs. The source of these receptors is a female donor in good health and CMV-seronegative. The CDR3 runs from the conserved cysteine through the conserved F or W. Fields, in order: J gene, V gene, D gene, clone size, CDR3 DNA, CDR3 protein. D genes are given only for firm matches. Rows may omit the clone size; those that give it use once, few, many or a size class.

>TRBJ1-4|TRBV11-2|NA|few
TGTGCCAGCAGCTTAGAGGCGGGAGGGGACGAAAAACTGTTTTTT
CASSLEAGGDEKLFF
>TRBJ2-5|TRBV29-1|TRBD2|NA
TGCAGCGTTGTGTGGGGGGGTAGTGGCGAGACCCAGTACTTC
CSVVWGGSGETQYF
>TRBJ2-1|TRBV11-3|TRBD2|NA
TGTGCCAGCAGTTTAGGACTAGCGGGCCCCTCCTACAATGAGCAGTTCTTC
CASSLGLAGPSYNEQFF
>TRBJ1-1|TRBV11-2|NA|NA
TGTGCCAGCTGGGGGGGAGGGAACACTGAAGCTTTCTTT
CASWGGGNTEAFF
>TRBJ2-5|TRBV7-2|TRBD2|NA
TGTGCCAGCAGCTTCCCCCGCGGGGGGGGAGAGACCCAGTACTTC
CASSFPRGGGETQYF
>TRBJ2-7|TRBV6-5|NA|NA
TGTGCCAGCAGGGGAAGCCAGGGGAGCTCCTACGAGCAGTACTTC
CASRGSQGSSYEQYF
>TRBJ2-3|TRBV30|NA|NA
TGTGCCTGGAGTGTACGGGGTGCCGCTACGCAGTATTTT
CAWSVRGAATQYF
>TRBJ2-1|TRBV29-1|TRBD2|few
TGCAGCGTCGGACTACAGGGCCCCATTTCTAGCGGGTCCTACAATGAGCAGTTCTTC
CSVGLQGPISSGSYNEQFF
>TRBJ1-4|TRBV2|TRBD1|NA
TGTGCCAGCATGTCAGGGGGCTACGAAAAACTGTTTTTT
CASMSGGYEKLFF
>TRBJ2-7|TRBV7-9|NA|few
TGTGCCAGCAGCCCTAGGCTAGCACCGTACGAGCAGTACTTC
CASSPRLAPYEQYF
>TRBJ2-5|TRBV14|NA|few
TGTGCCAGCAGCCAAGATGTAAGCAGGGCGCAAGAGACCCAGTACTTC
CASSQDVSRAQETQYF
>TRBJ2-7|TRBV10-2|TRBD2|NA
TGCGCCAGCACCCCACTAGCGGGAGTTCCCTACGAGCAGTACTTC
CASTPLAGVPYEQYF
>TRBJ1-2|TRBV29-1|TRBD1|NA
TGCAGCGGACAGGGAGTCTATGGCTACACCTTC
CSGQGVYGYTF
>TRBJ1-1|TRBV4-2|NA|NA
TGTGCCAGCAGCCAAGATCATCGAGCCCTCGTTGGCACTGAAGCTTTCTTT
CASSQDHRALVGTEAFF
>TRBJ1-1|TRBV18|NA|NA
TGTGCCAGCTCGATCACAGGGACTGAAGCTTTCTTT
CASSITGTEAFF
>TRBJ1-5|TRBV19|TRBD1|NA
TGTGCCAGTGGACAGGGACGGAATCAGCCCCAGCATTTT
CASGQGRNQPQHF
>TRBJ2-5|TRBV7-9|TRBD1|NA
TGTGCCAGCAGCTTGGACAGGGTTTCGGAGACCCAGTACTTC
CASSLDRVSETQYF
>TRBJ2-2|TRBV10-3|TRBD2|once
TGTGCCATCAGCTTTTCCGGACTAGCGGGAGGACTCGGGGAGCTGTTTTTT
CAISFSGLAGGLGELFF
>TRBJ2-5|TRBV7-8|TRBD2|NA
TGTGCCAGCAGCTTATTCCTTTCGGGACTAGCGCATATCCAAGAGACCCAGTACTTC
CASSLFLSGLAHIQETQYF
>TRBJ2-5|TRBV2|NA|few
TGTGCCAGCAGTGAATTCCTCGGGGGAGTGGAGACCCAGTACTTC
CASSEFLGGVETQYF
>TRBJ1-1|TRBV25-1|NA|NA
TGTGCCAGCAGTGAAGGGGGGTGGCGGGGGGTGAACACTGAAGCTTTCTTT
CASSEGGWRGVNTEAFF
>TRBJ2-2|TRBV27|NA|NA
TGTGCCAGCACTGGGGCAGGGTTGCAGTCCGGGGAGCTGTTTTTT
CASTGAGLQSGELFF
>TRBJ1-2|TRBV5-4|NA|NA
TGTGCCAGCAGCCCCCGGGGGGGGAGTCATGGCTACACCTTC
CASSPRGGSHGYTF
>TRBJ2-7|TRBV10-3|NA|few
TGTGCCACCCGCGGAAGGCTCTCCTACGAGCAGTACTTC
CATRGRLSYEQYF
>TRBJ1-4|TRBV11-2|TRBD1|NA
TGTGCCAGCAGCTTGGGGACAGGGAATGAAAAACTGTTTTTT
CASSLGTGNEKLFF
>TRBJ2-5|TRBV29-1|NA|few
TGCAGCGGAGGTGGACAGTACCAAGAGACCCAGTACTTC
CSGGGQYQETQYF
>TRBJ2-7|TRBV21-1|NA|few
TGTGCCAGCCTCAGGGAAGACCCCTACGAGCAGTACTTC
CASLREDPYEQYF
>TRBJ2-7|TRBV7-9|TRBD2|NA
TGTGCCAGCAGCCTGGGGCTAGCGGGAGTAAGGGGCCCTCTCGGGCAGTACTTC
CASSLGLAGVRGPLGQYF
>TRBJ2-1|TRBV11-3|NA|NA
TGTGCCAGCACCCGGCGGTCCTACAATGAGCAGTTCTTC
CASTRRSYNEQFF
>TRBJ2-1|TRBV27|TRBD2|NA
TGTGCCAGCAGTTTCGGGATCCCTAGCGGGAGCCTGGATGAGCAGTTCTTC
CASSFGIPSGSLDEQFF
>TRBJ2-2|TRBV11-2|NA|NA
TGTGCCAGCAGCCTGACAGGGAACACCGGGGAGCTGTTTTTT
CASSLTGNTGELFF
>TRBJ1-5|TRBV2|TRBD1|NA
TGTGCCAGCAGTTGGGACAGGGCTGCGCAGCCCCAGCATTTT
CASSWDRAAQPQHF
>TRBJ2-7|TRBV27|NA|NA
TGTGCCAGCAGTTTATTTCCAGGGTCCCGCTCCTACGAGCAGTACTTC
CASSLFPGSRSYEQYF
>TRBJ2-3|TRBV10-2|NA|NA
TGCGCCAGCAGTCCCGACAGCCGCACAGATACGCAGTATTTT
CASSPDSRTDTQYF
>TRBJ2-7|TRBV29-1|NA|NA
TGCAGCGTTGCGGAGGGGCTTGGCGAGCAGTACTTC
CSVAEGLGEQYF
>TRBJ2-7|TRBV30|NA|NA
TGTGCCTGGAGTGTAAGGGGCTTTGAGCAGTACTTC
CAWSVRGFEQYF
>TRBJ1-2|TRBV27|NA|NA
TGTGCCAGCAGCCCGGGGGGCGGATACTATGGCTACACCTTC
CASSPGGGYYGYTF
>TRBJ2-7|TRBV7-9|NA|NA
TGTGCCAGCAGCTCTACCTACGAGCAGTACTTC
CASSSTYEQYF
>TRBJ2-2|TRBV7-8|NA|NA
TGTGCCAGCAGCTTAGGCCTCCGACTTAACACCGGGGAGCTGTTTTTT
CASSLGLRLNTGELFF
>TRBJ2-7|TRBV28|NA|NA
TGTGCCAGCAGTCCTCCGGCTCGCGGGTGGGGGCCCTACGAGCAGTACTTC
CASSPPARGWGPYEQYF
>TRBJ2-5|TRBV5-1|TRBD1|medium-sized
TGCGCCAGCAGTTGGGGACAGGGGCGGGAGACCCAGTACTTC
CASSWGQGRETQYF
>TRBJ2-7|TRBV2|NA|NA
TGTGCCAGCAGTGAAGCGGCAGTTTGGTTCTACGAGCAGTACTTC
CASSEAAVWFYEQYF
>TRBJ2-7|TRBV18|TRBD1|few
TGTGCCAGCTCACAGGGGGCCTGGCAGTACTTC
CASSQGAWQYF
>TRBJ2-7|TRBV27|TRBD2|few
TGTGCCAGCAGTTCCCGGGGGGATAGCTCCTACGAGCAGTACTTC
CASSSRGDSSYEQYF
>TRBJ1-5|TRBV6-1|TRBD1|NA
TGTGCCAGCAGTGCCGGGACAGCTTATAATCAGCCCCAGCATTTT
CASSAGTAYNQPQHF
>TRBJ2-2|TRBV4-1|TRBD2|NA
TGCGCCAGCAGCCAAGATCCCCTAGCGGGACGCACCGGGGAGCTGTTTTTT
CASSQDPLAGRTGELFF
>TRBJ2-1|TRBV18|TRBD2|NA
TGTGCCAGCTCACCGACCGTGACTAGCGGAAACAATGAGCAGTTCTTC
CASSPTVTSGNNEQFF
>TRBJ2-5|TRBV30|TRBD1|NA
TGTGCCTGGACTCGACAGGGGCCAGAGACCCAGTACTTC
CAWTRQGPETQYF
>TRBJ2-3|TRBV7-9|NA|NA
TGTGCCAGCAGCTTAGGGGGGGGGCCCCACACAGATACGCAGTATTTT
CASSLGGGPHTDTQYF
>TRBJ2-7|TRBV4-1|NA|NA
TGCGCCAGCAGCCAAGAAGAGCGGAGGGGTTTTGGGGAGCAGTACTTC
CASSQEERRGFGEQYF
>TRBJ1-2|TRBV5-5|NA|many
TGTGCCAGCACCAAGCGGGGTAGCTATGGCTACACCTTC
CASTKRGSYGYTF
>TRBJ2-1|TRBV9|TRBD1|NA
TGTGCCAGCACAGGGACAGGGAGTTATGAGCAGTTCTTC
CASTGTGSYEQFF
>TRBJ2-7|TRBV9|NA|NA
TGTGCCAGCAGCGTAGTGGATAGCATCCTAAGTGACGAGCAGTACTTC
CASSVVDSILSDEQYF
>TRBJ2-7|TRBV28|NA|NA
TGTGCCAGCTCACAGGGTAGGTACGAGCAGTACTTC
CASSQGRYEQYF
>TRBJ2-1|TRBV5-1|NA|NA
TGCGCCAGCAGCTTGGTGAGAAATGAGCAGTTCTTC
CASSLVRNEQFF
>TRBJ2-7|TRBV29-1|NA|NA
TGCAGCGTTCTTAGGGGCGCGTCCGGGTACGAGCAGTACTTC
CSVLRGASGYEQYF
>TRBJ2-1|TRBV11-3|TRBD2|NA
TGTGCCAGCAGCTCCCCGCGAGCGGGAAATTTTAGAGGATCCTACAATGAGCAGTTCTTC
CASSSPRAGNFRGSYNEQFF
>TRBJ2-1|TRBV11-2|TRBD2|NA
TGTGCCAGCAGCTCTTCCCCGGGACTAACCTACAATGAGCAGTTCTTC
CASSSSPGLTYNEQFF
>TRBJ1-2|TRBV2|NA|NA
TGTGCCAGCAGTCGATCAGGGCGACCAGACAACTATGGCTACACCTTC
CASSRSGRPDNYGYTF